This passage covers 28 T cell receptor beta chains from one sample sequenced in a study of long-term antiretroviral therapy in people with HIV. Survey-level immunoSEQ v3.0 assays were run. TCRdb keeps only in-frame clones here, not all; method: immunoSEQ multiplex PCR. The table lists 32,000 or so clones, 85% of them singletons. The sample was unsorted PBMCs, taken about 3.5 years after starting antiretroviral therapy. The receptors were gathered from a man aged 18 to 29 with HIV.

This rearrangement joins TRBV27 to TRBJ1-4, with TRBD1 matching over 7 bases. Germline lookup yields CDR1 MNHEY and CDR2 SMNVEV (reference sequence). The CDR3 runs to 16 residues. Trimming cost V 6 bases and J 0 bases; bases outside gene matches: 7. The CDR3, as DNA: TGTGCCAGCAGATACAGGGGAGATGCAACTAATGAAAAACTGTTTTTT. It translates to CASRYRGDATNEKLFF.

The chain carries TRBV4-1 and TRBJ2-3; D remains ambiguous. The V gene's germline CDR1 is MGHRA and CDR2 YSYEKL. The CDR3 has 16 amino acids. V lost 2 bases and J lost 4, with 16 bases in between. CDR3 residues: CASSQLGPPVSDTQYF. As DNA, the CDR3 is TGCGCCAGCAGCCAACTCGGCCCCCCCGTATCAGATACGCAGTATTTT.

This chain joins TRBV5-5 and TRBJ2-7; D gene uncertain. The CDR3 contains 12 residues. CDR1 and CDR2 from the germline V gene are SGHKS and YYEKEE (reference sequence). Trimming shortened V by 5 bases and J by 1 base, and 7 bases separated the two germline ends. CDR3 residues: CASRRRSYEQYF. For the CDR3, the DNA is TGTGCCAGCAGGCGAAGGTCCTACGAGCAGTACTTC.

For the CDR3, the DNA is TGTGCCAGCAGTTACTCCGGCTCCCTGCTTCAAGAGACCCAGTACTTC. Its translation is CASSYSGSLLQETQYF. The V gene is TRBV6-5, the J gene TRBJ2-5; D is unresolved. CDR1 MNHEY and CDR2 SVGAGI come from the germline V gene. V lost 0 bases to trimming and J lost 2 bases, with 13 bases between them. CDR3 length: 16 amino acids.

The chain employs TRBV28 and TRBJ2-1; 7 bases are shared with TRBD2. Trimming at V came to 6 bases and at J to 8 bases, leaving 22 bases not matched to a gene. The V gene's germline CDR1 is MDHEN and CDR2 SYDVKM. This CDR3 has 18 residues. CDR3 in amino acids: CASSFQISSIRGDDEQFF. In DNA, the CDR3 is TGTGCCAGCAGCTTCCAAATCTCTAGCATTCGGGGGGACGATGAGCAGTTCTTC.

The chain uses TRBV11-3 and TRBJ2-1; D is possibly TRBD1 or TRBD2 (5 bases each). The CDR3 runs 15 residues. The V gene's germline CDR1 is SGHNT and CDR2 YENEEA. V was shortened by 5 bases and J by 0 bases, with 11 bases between the two germline ends. CDR3 sequence (DNA): TGTGCCAGCAGCGCCAGGGAGAGCTCCTACAATGAGCAGTTCTTC. This translates into CASSARESSYNEQFF.

The chain joins TRBV6-5 to TRBJ1-4; no definite D call. The germline CDR1 and CDR2 sequences are MNHEY and SVGAGI. The ends were cut back, 0 bases at V and 7 bases at J, with 12 bases in the middle. CDR3 length: 15 amino acids. The CDR3 bases are TGTGCCAGCAGTTACTCGAAGAGCTCTAGTGAAAAACTGTTTTTT. Translating it yields CASSYSKSSSEKLFF.

The chain carries TRBV15 and TRBJ2-7, with a tentative D call TRBD1 (6 bases). Trimming left V 3 bases short and J 5 bases short, with 20 bases between. The germline CDR1 and CDR2 sequences are LNHNV and YYDKDF (reference sequence). The CDR3 length is 16 residues. The DNA for the CDR3 is TGTGCCACCAGCAGGCGCGCCAGGGGAGATCGGGACGAGCAGTACTTC. This codes for CATSRRARGDRDEQYF.

The CDR3 nucleotides read TGTGCCAGCAGCCCACTTCCAGCCATGAACACTGAAGCTTTCTTT. It encodes CASSPLPAMNTEAFF. The rearrangement links TRBV5-4 to TRBJ1-1; unclear D gene. Germline-derived CDR1 and CDR2 are SGHNT and YYREEE (reference sequence). V was pared by 4 bases and J by 0 bases, with 13 bases between. This CDR3 has 15 residues.

The chain carries TRBV9 and TRBJ2-1, with D unresolved. This CDR3 region has 16 residues. Between the trimmed V and J ends, which lost 0 bases and 5 bases, there was a span of 15 bases. Germline values: CDR1 SGDLS, CDR2 YYNGEE. In nucleotides, the CDR3 is TGTGCCAGCAGCGTAGACTCCTTGGGGTTGGACAATGAGCAGTTCTTC. Protein sequence: CASSVDSLGLDNEQFF.

This CDR3 is CASSEYGTVNEKLFF. The DNA for the CDR3 is TGTGCCAGCAGTGAATACGGGACAGTTAATGAAAAACTGTTTTTT. J is TRBJ1-4 and V is TRBV25-1, with 7 bases fitting TRBD1. There are 15 residues in the CDR3. The germline V gene has CDR1 MGHDK and CDR2 SYGVNS. V was clipped by 0 bases and J by 4 bases; unmatched bases: 2.

The genes are TRBV11-2 and TRBJ2-3, with 7 bases aligning to TRBD2. This CDR3 region has 18 residues. Germline-derived CDR1 and CDR2 are SGHAT and FQNNGV. The ends lost 7 bases at V and 2 bases at J; junction bases unmatched: 18. The CDR3 region is CASTGGGLRGSYTDTQYF. The CDR3 bases are TGTGCCAGCACCGGGGGAGGGTTGCGGGGGAGTTACACAGATACGCAGTATTTT.

V gene TRBV7-6 combines with J gene TRBJ2-1; 8 positions match TRBD2. This CDR3 spans 18 amino acids. The V gene's germline CDR1 is SGHVS and CDR2 FNYEAQ. The junction had 9 bases not matched to a gene; V was cut back by 1 base and J by 1 base. CDR3 residues: CASSLEASGSHSYNEQFF. CDR3 coding DNA: TGTGCCAGCAGCTTAGAGGCTAGCGGGTCTCATTCCTACAATGAGCAGTTCTTC.

This CDR3 is CASSLVQDYNEQFF. The DNA of the CDR3 is TGCGCCAGCAGCTTGGTCCAGGATTACAATGAGCAGTTCTTC. This chain connects TRBV5-1 to TRBJ2-1; D remains unclear. This CDR3 comprises 14 residues. Trimming left V 0 bases short and J 4 bases short, with 8 bases between. Germline values: CDR1 SGHRS, CDR2 YFSETQ. Complete variable domain (other parts from reference TRBV5-1 and TRBJ2-1): KAGVTQTPRYLIKTRGQQVTLSCSPISGHRSVSWYQQTPGQGLQFLFEYFSETQRNKGNFPGRFSGRQFSNSRSEMNVSTLELGDSALYLCASSLVQDYNEQFFGPGTRLTVL.

The chain recombines TRBV28 with TRBJ1-2; 7 bases fit TRBD1. In germline, CDR1 is MDHEN, CDR2 SYDVKM. The ends lost 8 bases at V and 4 bases at J; junction bases unmatched: 13. The CDR3 is 15 residues long. The chain's CDR3 is CASRREGANFYGYTF. The CDR3 DNA is TGTGCCAGCCGTAGGGAGGGGGCAAATTTCTATGGCTACACCTTC.

The gene calls are TRBV11-2 and TRBJ2-7; TRBD2 matches 14 bases. Trimming cost V 1 base and J 3 bases; bases outside gene matches: 2. The CDR3 covers 16 residues. CDR1 SGHAT and CDR2 FQNNGV come from the germline V gene. CDR3 loop: CASSLGGLAGDYEQYF. The CDR3 DNA is TGTGCCAGCAGCTTAGGGGGACTAGCGGGGGACTACGAGCAGTACTTC. Full variable domain (remainder filled in from reference TRBV11-2 and TRBJ2-7): EAGVAQSPRYKIIEKRQSVAFWCNPISGHATLYWYQQILGQGPKLLIQFQNNGVVDDSQLPKDRFSAERLKGVDSTLKIQPAKLEDSAVYLCASSLGGLAGDYEQYFGPGTRLTVT.

The rearrangement links TRBV6-1 to TRBJ1-1; D gene ambiguous. In germline, CDR1 is MNHNS, CDR2 SASEGT. CDR3 size: 12 residues. V was clipped by 7 bases and J by 5 bases, with 11 bases between them. The CDR3 protein is CASTLSLTEAFF. The CDR3 DNA sequence: TGTGCCAGCACCCTCTCCCTGACTGAAGCTTTCTTT.

This clone has just one count. Other DNA variants within this sample encode the same CDR3. The chain has TRBV5-1 and TRBJ1-5; possibly TRBD1 for D (6 bases). Per germline, CDR1 SGHRS and CDR2 YFSETQ. The CDR3 has 14 residues. Trimming left V 4 bases short and J 4 bases short, with 12 bases between. The CDR3 region has the DNA TGCGCCAGCAGCCTAGGACAGCCAAATCAGCCCCAGCATTTT. Protein: CASSLGQPNQPQHF.

The V and J genes are TRBV27 and TRBJ1-1, with 9 bases fitting TRBD1. The CDR3 spans 16 residues. Per germline, CDR1 MNHEY and CDR2 SMNVEV (reference sequence). J gave up 6 bases and V 3 bases, and 11 bases lay outside the gene matches. CDR3 sequence: CASSFFAGQGISEAFF. The CDR3 bases are TGTGCCAGCAGTTTCTTCGCGGGACAGGGAATTTCTGAAGCTTTCTTT.

As concerns this clone: The limits of the CDR3 on the DNA are not certain, so only TCRdb's listed CDR3 is given. The chain joins TRBV21-1 to TRBJ2-2; no check of the table's D call, TRBD1, against the DNA was made. TRBV21-1 corresponds to a pseudogene. The CDR3 has 17 amino acids, counting both end residues. The CDR3: CASSKAEWGRGTGELFF.

The chain couples TRBV4-1 to TRBJ1-4; D possibly corresponds to TRBD1 (5 bases). Trimming stripped 1 base from V and 1 base from J, with 19 bases between. Germline V gene data show CDR1 as MGHRA and CDR2 as YSYEKL. The CDR3 length is 19 residues. CDR3 nucleotides: TGCGCCAGCAGCCAAGGTGGGGCAGGTCGAATCGGAACTAATGAAAAACTGTTTTTT. This encodes CASSQGGAGRIGTNEKLFF.

The V and J genes are TRBV6-1 and TRBJ1-2, with 7 nucleotides matching TRBD1. The CDR3 runs to 14 residues. Looked up from germline, CDR1 is MNHNS and CDR2 is SASEGT. V was clipped by 4 bases and J by 1 base; unmatched bases: 3. The CDR3 DNA reads as TGTGCCAGCAGTGCGGACAGGATTAACTATGGCTACACCTTC. This sequence encodes CASSADRINYGYTF.

The rearrangement links TRBV13 to TRBJ2-7, with D uncertain. The V end lost 2 bases, the J end lost 2 bases, and 13 bases lay between the germline ends. The CDR3 runs to 15 residues. Germline CDR1 reads PRHDT; CDR2 reads FYEKMQ (reference sequence). In DNA form, the CDR3 reads TGTGCCAGCAGCTTATCTCGCGGCACCGCCTACGAGCAGTACTTC. Its protein product is CASSLSRGTAYEQYF. Complete variable domain (other parts from reference TRBV13 and TRBJ2-7): AAGVIQSPRHLIKEKRETATLKCYPIPRHDTVYWYQQGPGQDPQFLISFYEKMQSDKGSIPDRFSAQQFSDYHSELNMSSLELGDSALYFCASSLSRGTAYEQYFGPGTRLTVT.

This sequence joins TRBV5-4 and TRBJ2-7; the D is unclear. Germline CDR1 SGHNT, CDR2 YYREEE (reference sequence). The V end was cut by 0 bases, the J end by 2 bases, with 9 bases between. There are 14 residues in the CDR3. CDR3 nucleotide sequence: TGTGCCAGCAGCTTGGAGTCAGAAGCCTACGAGCAGTACTTC. Protein: CASSLESEAYEQYF. Full variable domain (missing parts from reference TRBV5-4 and TRBJ2-7): ETGVTQSPTHLIKTRGQQVTLRCSSQSGHNTVSWYQQALGQGPQFIFQYYREEENGRGNFPPRFSGLQFPNYSSELNVNALELDDSALYLCASSLESEAYEQYFGPGTRLTVT.

This chain's CDR3 is CASSSGTASYEQYF. The CDR3 DNA is TGTGCCAGCAGCTCAGGGACGGCCTCCTACGAGCAGTACTTC. The chain carries TRBV11-2 and TRBJ2-7; D tentatively reads TRBD1 or TRBD2 (5 bases each). The CDR3 totals 14 residues. Trimming left V 4 bases short and J 0 bases short, with 10 bases between. Germline-derived CDR1 and CDR2 are SGHAT and FQNNGV.

This chain uses TRBV9 with TRBJ2-7; 7 bases align to TRBD1. Germline V lookup: CDR1 SGDLS, CDR2 YYNGEE. J lost 2 bases, V lost 3 bases, and 11 bases had no gene match. CDR3 length: 16 residues. The CDR3 nucleotides read TGTGCCAGCAGCGCCTCAACAGGGGTCGGGACCTACGAGCAGTACTTC. It codes for CASSASTGVGTYEQYF.

This clone is a singleton in its sample. The genes are TRBV27 and TRBJ2-1; either TRBD1 or TRBD2 may fit D (5 bases each). The CDR3 length is 13 residues. V lost 6 bases, J lost 6 bases, and 12 bases lay in between. The germline CDR1 and CDR2 sequences are MNHEY and SMNVEV (reference sequence). CDR3 sequence reads: CASSPGPLNEQFF. The DNA for the CDR3 is TGTGCCAGCAGCCCGGGACCGCTCAATGAGCAGTTCTTC.

This rearrangement joins TRBV5-4 to TRBJ2-1, with 8 bases fitting TRBD2. This CDR3 is 14 amino acids long. Germline-derived CDR1 and CDR2 are SGHNT and YYREEE (reference sequence). Trimming took 4 bases from V and 10 from J; bases not matched to a gene: 10. The CDR3 DNA follows: TGTGCCAGCAGCCCCCTGGCGGGAGGAGGCGAGCAGTTCTTC. Its translation is CASSPLAGGGEQFF.